This T cell receptor (beta chain) derives from a study of CD8 T cells in Susac syndrome. Random hexamers primed reverse transcription of roughly 0.5 to 1 ug RNA. An immunoSEQ multiplex PCR generated amplified TCR beta CDR3 products spanning 54 Vbeta and 13 Jbeta. One entry per CDR3 protein, called by TCRdb with MiXCR from the immunoSEQ multiplex PCR reads. The data show approximately 210,000 distinct CDR3 sequences, with nearly 97% seen just once and 0.085% to 0.095% held by the top ten. Trimming removed 1 base at V and 3 bases at J, with 15 bases between. The CDR3 loop spans 15 amino acids. Germline CDR1 DFQATT, CDR2 SNEGSKA (reference sequence).

The sequence was obtained from a human donor with multiple sclerosis. The J gene is TRBJ1-1, the V gene TRBV20-1; a possible D gene is TRBD1 (6 bases). The specimen was CD4+ T cells from PBMCs. CDR3 coding DNA: TGCAGTGCTAGAGTTGGGGGGGCGCGCGACACTGAAGCTTTCTTT. It codes for CSARVGGARDTEAFF.